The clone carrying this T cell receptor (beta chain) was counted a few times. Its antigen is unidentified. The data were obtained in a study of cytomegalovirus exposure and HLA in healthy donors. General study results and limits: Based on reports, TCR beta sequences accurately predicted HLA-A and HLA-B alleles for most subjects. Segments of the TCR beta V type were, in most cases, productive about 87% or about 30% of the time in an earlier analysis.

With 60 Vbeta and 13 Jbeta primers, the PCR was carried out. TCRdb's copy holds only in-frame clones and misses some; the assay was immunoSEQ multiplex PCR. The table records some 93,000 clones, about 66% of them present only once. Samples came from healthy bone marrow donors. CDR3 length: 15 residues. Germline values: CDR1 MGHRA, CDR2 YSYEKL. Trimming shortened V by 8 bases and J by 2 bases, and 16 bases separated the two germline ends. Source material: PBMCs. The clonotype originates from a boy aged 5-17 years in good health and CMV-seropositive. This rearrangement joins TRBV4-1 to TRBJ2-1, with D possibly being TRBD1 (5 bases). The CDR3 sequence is CASPPPGPTYNEQFF. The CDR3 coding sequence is TGCGCCAGCCCACCCCCAGGGCCTACCTACAATGAGCAGTTCTTC.